This TCR beta chain was sequenced for a study of CD8 T cells in Susac syndrome. Peripheral blood CD8+ and CD4+ T cells were profiled by TCR beta sequencing. Germline CDR1 is LNHDA and CDR2 is SQIVND (reference sequence). This CDR3 is 12 amino acids long. V lost 5 bases, J lost 8 bases, and 12 bases lay in between. RNA, at about 0.5 to 1 ug, was reverse transcribed with random hexamers. Amplification of TCR beta CDR3 by immunoSEQ multiplex PCR spanned 54 Vbeta and 13 Jbeta. TCRdb fed the immunoSEQ multiplex PCR reads into MiXCR, producing one record per CDR3 protein. The sample yields more than 100,000 distinct CDR3 sequences, 90% to 95% seen once.

The sample comprised CD4+ T cells from PBMCs. The chain is built from TRBV19 and TRBJ1-2; TRBD1 is a possible D gene (6 bases). The clonotype originates from a human donor in good health. The CDR3 region is CASSLTGSGYTF. The CDR3 coding sequence is TGTGCCAGTAGTCTGACAGGTTCCGGCTACACCTTC.